This TCR beta chain was captured in a study of breast tumors, draining lymph nodes, adjacent tissues. Axillary draining lymph nodes of breast cancer patients supplied the node samples. This clonotype has at least ten counts. Antigen: not known. Notes on the study in general: The lymph node origin of tumor T cells was framed as consistent with a hypothesis, not demonstrated.

A single record per CDR3 protein comes from TCRdb applying MiXCR to the multiplex PCR reads. The repertoire holds about 110,000 distinct CDR3 sequences, with more than 25% as singletons. V was pared by 6 bases and J by 9 bases, with 21 bases between. This CDR3 region has 15 residues. The germline V gene encodes CDR1 LNHDA and CDR2 SQIVND (reference sequence). The sample was axillary lymph node tissue. V is TRBV19 and J is TRBJ2-1, with D possibly being TRBD2 (7 bases). This receptor was identified in a female donor with breast cancer. Some clones in this sample may be carry-over from other donors' samples. The CDR3 DNA reads as TGTGCCAGTAGCACCTCTGGGGGGCGGGGGTTTGAGCAGTTCTTC. Protein product: CASSTSGGRGFEQFF.